These 17 T cell receptor beta chains share one sample of origin, sequenced in a study of blood T cell repertoires in COVID-19. Sequencing used immunoSEQ multiplex PCR; TCRdb keeps in-frame clones, though not all of them. The data hold roughly 200,000 clones, with around 82% observed a single time. Material for sequencing was PBMCs or T cells enriched from blood (not recorded which). These receptors were obtained from a woman between 45 and 65 years old who had been exposed to COVID-19.

V is TRBV27 and J is TRBJ1-1, with D maybe TRBD1 (6 bases). The CDR3 is made up of 16 amino acids. V lost 5 bases to trimming and J lost 1 base, with 17 bases between them. The germline gives CDR1 MNHEY, CDR2 SMNVEV (reference sequence). CDR3 region: CASSARSTGRNTEAFF. The CDR3 DNA is TGTGCCAGCAGTGCCCGGTCGACAGGCCGGAACACTGAAGCTTTCTTT.

The V gene is TRBV7-3, the J gene TRBJ2-5, with TRBD1 matching 7 bases. V trimming: 5 bases; J trimming: 4 bases; junction bases outside the gene matches: 4. This CDR3 is 13 amino acids long. Germline values: CDR1 SGHTA, CDR2 FQGTGA. DNA of the CDR3: TGTGCCAGCAGCCCAGACAGGGCAGAGACCCAGTACTTC. It encodes CASSPDRAETQYF.

V and J are TRBV13 and TRBJ1-1; D unclear. Germline V gene lookup returns CDR1 PRHDT and CDR2 FYEKMQ (reference sequence). Deletions cut 5 bases from V and 1 base from J, with 14 bases between. This CDR3 is built from 15 residues. For the CDR3, the DNA is TGTGCCAGCAGCATTCTTCAAACAGAGAACACTGAAGCTTTCTTT. Translating it yields CASSILQTENTEAFF.

This clone was seen at least ten times. V usage is TRBV7-3 and J usage is TRBJ2-1; 11 nucleotides agree with TRBD1. V shed 3 bases and J 5 bases; nucleotides not matched to a gene: 3. The CDR3 extends over 15 amino acids. Germline assignment: CDR1 SGHTA and CDR2 FQGTGA. The CDR3 sequence is CASSLDRGPNNEQFF. As DNA, the CDR3 is TGTGCCAGCAGCTTGGACAGGGGGCCGAACAATGAGCAGTTCTTC.

This rearrangement joins TRBV28 to TRBJ1-2; D perhaps matches TRBD1 (5 bases). CDR3 length: 14 amino acids. Per germline, CDR1 MDHEN and CDR2 SYDVKM. Trimming took 5 bases from V and 3 from J, leaving 13 bases between them. CDR3 sequence: CASSPHQGYYGYTF. DNA of the CDR3: TGTGCCAGCAGTCCCCACCAGGGCTACTATGGCTACACCTTC.

J is TRBJ1-4 and V is TRBV4-2, with 8 bases fitting TRBD1. Unmatched junction bases numbered 11, after V lost 6 bases and J lost 8 bases. Germline V gene lookup returns CDR1 LGHNA and CDR2 YNFKEQ. There are 15 residues in the CDR3. The CDR3 spells CASRLGQGLGEKLFF. CDR3 in DNA: TGTGCCAGCAGGCTAGGACAGGGTTTGGGCGAAAAACTGTTTTTT.

A remark on this clone: Other nucleotide sequences in the sample specify the same CDR3. The chain employs TRBV9 and TRBJ1-2; D possibly corresponds to TRBD1 (5 bases). In germline, CDR1 is SGDLS, CDR2 YYNGEE. The germline V and J ends were trimmed by 0 bases and 5 bases, with 8 bases remaining between them. CDR3 length equals 13 residues. The CDR3 DNA reads TGTGCCAGCAGCGTAGAGGCAGGGTATGGCTACACCTTC. As protein: CASSVEAGYGYTF. Looking up the rest from reference TRBV9 and TRBJ1-2 gives the full variable domain: DSGVTQTPKHLITATGQRVTLRCSPRSGDLSVYWYQQSLDQGLQFLIQYYNGEERAKGNILERFSAQQFPDLHSELNLSSLELGDSALYFCASSVEAGYGYTFGSGTRLTVV.

This chain joins TRBV27 and TRBJ1-1; D not resolved. Germline V gene data show CDR1 as MNHEY and CDR2 as SMNVEV (reference sequence). The V end was cut by 6 bases, the J end by 1 base, with 9 bases between. CDR3 length: 13 residues. CDR3 nucleotides: TGTGCCAGCAGCACCCTCGGGAACACTGAAGCTTTCTTT. This gives the protein CASSTLGNTEAFF.

This clone turned up a few times. The chain couples TRBV2 to TRBJ2-1; 8 nucleotides align to TRBD2. The germline V gene encodes CDR1 SNHLY and CDR2 FYNNEI. There are 14 residues in the CDR3. Trimming at V came to 4 bases and at J to 9 bases, leaving 8 bases not matched to a gene. CDR3 DNA sequence: TGTGCCAGCAGTGTTACGGGGGGGCAGGGTGAGCAGTTCTTC. Amino acid sequence: CASSVTGGQGEQFF.

This clone is a singleton in its sample. The CDR3 reads CATLVGTPGVETQYF. The CDR3 nucleotides read TGTGCCACCTTAGTCGGGACTCCGGGTGTGGAGACCCAGTACTTC. This chain connects TRBV15 to TRBJ2-5; D perhaps matches TRBD2 (6 bases). CDR1 and CDR2 from the germline V gene are LNHNV and YYDKDF (reference sequence). The CDR3 totals 15 residues. V lost 8 bases and J lost 5, with 21 bases in between.

This chain connects TRBV9 to TRBJ1-2, with 9 bases that match TRBD1. The CDR3 extends over 13 amino acids. CDR1 is SGDLS, CDR2 YYNGEE, per germline. Unmatched junction bases numbered 6, after V lost 2 bases and J lost 10 bases. CDR3 sequence reads: CASSVGTGNSYTF. DNA of the CDR3: TGTGCCAGCAGCGTCGGGACAGGGAATTCCTACACCTTC.

The chain is built from TRBV10-3 and TRBJ2-7; D ambiguous. CDR1 and CDR2 (germline): ENHRY, SYGVKD. The CDR3 loop spans 13 amino acids. V was pared by 6 bases and J by 1 base, with 10 bases between. The CDR3 reads CAISPQDSYEQYF. The CDR3 DNA reads as TGTGCCATCAGCCCCCAGGATTCCTACGAGCAGTACTTC.

This clone has just one count. This CDR3 is CASSSGGVSSYEQYF. The CDR3 region has the DNA TGTGCCAGCAGTAGCGGGGGTGTAAGCTCCTACGAGCAGTACTTC. This chain connects TRBV28 to TRBJ2-7; 8 nucleotides align to TRBD2. Trimming removed 5 bases from V and 0 bases from J; junction bases left unmatched: 6. Germline lookup yields CDR1 MDHEN and CDR2 SYDVKM. This CDR3 is built from 15 residues.

J is TRBJ2-5 and V is TRBV3-1 (or the pseudogene TRBV3-2); 9 bases line up with TRBD1. Germline CDR1 LGHDT, CDR2 YNNKEL (reference sequence). J gave up 4 bases and V 6 bases, and 6 bases lay outside the gene matches. The CDR3 has 14 residues. CDR3 in DNA: TGTGCCAGCAGTTTCAGACAGGGGGTAGAGACCCAGTACTTC. It is translated as CASSFRQGVETQYF.

The chain has TRBV7-8 and TRBJ2-5; 13 bases match TRBD2. Germline loops: CDR1 SGHVS, CDR2 FQNEAQ. The junction had 11 bases not matched to a gene; V was cut back by 5 bases and J by 2 bases. This CDR3 contains 18 residues. The CDR3: CASSTGLLAGGSQETQYF. The CDR3, as DNA: TGTGCCAGCAGCACCGGCCTACTAGCGGGGGGGTCACAAGAGACCCAGTACTTC.

The chain joins TRBV6-5 to TRBJ1-4, with 7 bases matching TRBD1. The CDR3 totals 13 residues. Germline assignment: CDR1 MNHEY and CDR2 SVGAGI. J lost 3 bases, V lost 9 bases, and 4 bases had no gene match. The CDR3 DNA reads as TGTGCCAGTACCGGGACAGCTAATGAAAAACTGTTTTTT. Translated, it gives CASTGTANEKLFF.

The V and J genes are TRBV5-1 and TRBJ2-3; 11 bases align to TRBD2. Trimming took 3 bases from V and 4 from J; bases not matched to a gene: 4. Per the germline V gene, CDR1 is SGHRS and CDR2 is YFSETQ. CDR3 length: 15 amino acids. CDR3 region: CASSYPSGGPDTQYF. The CDR3 DNA sequence: TGCGCCAGCAGCTACCCTAGCGGGGGGCCAGATACGCAGTATTTT. Together with reference TRBV5-1 and TRBJ2-3, the CDR3 gives the full variable domain: KAGVTQTPRYLIKTRGQQVTLSCSPISGHRSVSWYQQTPGQGLQFLFEYFSETQRNKGNFPGRFSGRQFSNSRSEMNVSTLELGDSALYLCASSYPSGGPDTQYFGPGTRLTVL.